This T cell receptor (beta chain) came from a study of cytomegalovirus exposure and HLA in healthy donors. Study details: Of around 410 genotyped donors, 81% grouped in the Caucasian-associated ancestry cluster. The study, taken as a whole, reports: Prior analysis indicated that the majority of TCR beta V segments exhibited productivity approximately 87% or approximately 30% of the time.

60 Vbeta and 13 Jbeta primers were used in PCR. The data were produced by immunoSEQ multiplex PCR, yet TCRdb's version contains in-frame clones alone and is incomplete. The data include about 200,000 clones; the top ten clones carry 0.65% to 0.75%. On this clone: The target antigen is unknown.

V lost 4 bases, J lost 1 base, and 23 bases lay in between. CDR3 length equals 18 residues. CDR1 and CDR2 (germline): SGHNT, YYREEE (reference sequence). Sequenced input: PBMCs. This clonotype was obtained from a boy aged 5-17 years in good health and CMV-seronegative. The chain uses TRBV5-4 and TRBJ1-1; TRBD1 is a possible D gene (5 bases). CDR3 sequence reads: CASSPRATDPLRNTEAFF. CDR3 sequence (DNA): TGTGCCAGCAGCCCCCGGGCGACAGACCCCTTGAGGAACACTGAAGCTTTCTTT. Full variable domain (rest looked up from reference TRBV5-4 and TRBJ1-1): ETGVTQSPTHLIKTRGQQVTLRCSSQSGHNTVSWYQQALGQGPQFIFQYYREEENGRGNFPPRFSGLQFPNYSSELNVNALELDDSALYLCASSPRATDPLRNTEAFFGQGTRLTVV.